The 4 T cell receptor beta chains below come from one sample, sequenced in a study of T cells in Graves' hyperthyroidism and ophthalmopathy. RNA transcripts yielded amplified TCR beta CDR3 regions. When the TCR CDR3 underwent first-round RT-PCR, the HTBI primer set was used. TCRdb itself ran the multiplex PCR reads through MiXCR, one entry per CDR3 protein. This sample has under 400,000 distinct CDR3 sequences; around 14% occur once, and the top ten carry 11%. Sequences were obtained from blood. These receptors were obtained from a woman aged 60-70 years with Graves' hyperthyroidism.

At least ten counts were recorded for this clonotype. This chain links TRBV2 with TRBJ1-5; D perhaps matches TRBD1 (5 bases). CDR1 is SNHLY and CDR2 is FYNNEI in the germline V gene. This CDR3 is 14 amino acids long. Trimming left V 8 bases short and J 2 bases short, with 13 bases between. For the CDR3, the DNA is TGTGCCAGCTCTCAGGGAATGGGCAATCAGCCCCAGCATTTT. Its translation is CASSQGMGNQPQHF.

This clonotype was picked up many times. V is TRBV2 and J is TRBJ1-5, with 8 bases aligning to TRBD1. The CDR3 contains 15 residues. The germline V gene has CDR1 SNHLY and CDR2 FYNNEI. Unmatched junction bases numbered 8, after V lost 3 bases and J lost 7 bases. In DNA, the CDR3 is TGTGCCAGCAGTGACATCGGCAGGGGGCTGCAGCCCCAGCATTTT. Its translation is CASSDIGRGLQPQHF.

At least ten counts were recorded for this clonotype. The chain is built from TRBV6-1 and TRBJ1-5; a possible D gene is TRBD1 (5 bases). The germline V gene has CDR1 MNHNS and CDR2 SASEGT. This CDR3 is built from 15 residues. V was cut by 2 bases and J by 5 bases, with 13 bases left in between. CDR3 sequence reads: CASSERGSGYQPQHF. CDR3 bases: TGTGCCAGCAGTGAAAGGGGATCAGGGTATCAGCCCCAGCATTTT.

The V and J genes are TRBV6-1 and TRBJ1-1; maybe TRBD1 (6 bases). The CDR3 covers 16 residues. V lost 6 bases and J 1 base, leaving 18 bases between the germline ends. Germline-derived CDR1 and CDR2 are MNHNS and SASEGT. The CDR3 spells CASSPHSAGANTEAFF. The CDR3 DNA is TGTGCCAGCAGCCCTCACTCGGCAGGGGCGAACACTGAAGCTTTCTTT.